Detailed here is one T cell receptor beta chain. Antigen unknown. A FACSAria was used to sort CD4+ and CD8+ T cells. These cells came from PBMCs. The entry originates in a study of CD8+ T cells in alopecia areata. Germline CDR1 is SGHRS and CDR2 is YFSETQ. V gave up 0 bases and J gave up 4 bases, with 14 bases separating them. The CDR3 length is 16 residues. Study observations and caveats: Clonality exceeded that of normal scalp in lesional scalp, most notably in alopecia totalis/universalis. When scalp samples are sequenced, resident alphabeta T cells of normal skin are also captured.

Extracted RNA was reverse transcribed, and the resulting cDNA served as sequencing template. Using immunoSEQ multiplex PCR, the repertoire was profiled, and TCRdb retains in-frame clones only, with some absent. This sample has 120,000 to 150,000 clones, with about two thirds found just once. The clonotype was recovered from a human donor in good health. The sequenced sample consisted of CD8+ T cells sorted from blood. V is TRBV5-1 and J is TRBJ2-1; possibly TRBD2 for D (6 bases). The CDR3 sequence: CASSLASSGSYNEQFF. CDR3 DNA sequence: TGCGCCAGCAGCTTGGCCAGTAGCGGTTCTTACAATGAGCAGTTCTTC.